This T cell receptor (beta chain) was sequenced in a study of shared clonotypes between healthy human individuals. Turning to the study itself: The study drew on a couple of women and a few men aged 18 to 49 as donors. Regarding the study as a whole: Rarefaction demonstrated incomplete sorted-subset sequencing despite large depth.

The material for each subset, its genomic DNA, was split evenly across several immunoSEQ plates. Repertoires were generated with immunoSEQ multiplex PCR, while TCRdb's copy carries only in-frame clones and drops some. The repertoire holds about 1.4 million clones, roughly 96% seen once, with approximately 1% in the top ten. The split of CD4+ cells yielded CD45RA+ naive and CD45RA-negative memory subsets. V was clipped by 0 bases and J by 3 bases; unmatched bases: 2. The CDR3 runs to 15 residues. Germline V CDR1 and CDR2: SGHKS, YYEKEE (reference sequence). Concerning this clone itself: Its antigen is unidentified.

The clonotype originates from a man younger than 45 in good health. V usage is TRBV5-5 and J usage is TRBJ1-3, with 8 nucleotides matching TRBD1. The specimen was naive CD4+ T cells sorted from blood. Specified subset: CD45RA+ positively selected. Written as DNA, the CDR3 is TGTGCCAGCAGCTTGGGGGGGACAGGTGGAAACACCATATATTTT. Translating gives CASSLGGTGGNTIYF. The full variable domain, its missing parts supplied by reference TRBV5-5 and TRBJ1-3, is DAGVTQSPTHLIKTRGQQVTLRCSPISGHKSVSWYQQVLGQGPQFIFQYYEKEERGRGNFPDRFSARQFPNYSSELNVNALLLGDSALYLCASSLGGTGGNTIYFGEGSWLTVV.